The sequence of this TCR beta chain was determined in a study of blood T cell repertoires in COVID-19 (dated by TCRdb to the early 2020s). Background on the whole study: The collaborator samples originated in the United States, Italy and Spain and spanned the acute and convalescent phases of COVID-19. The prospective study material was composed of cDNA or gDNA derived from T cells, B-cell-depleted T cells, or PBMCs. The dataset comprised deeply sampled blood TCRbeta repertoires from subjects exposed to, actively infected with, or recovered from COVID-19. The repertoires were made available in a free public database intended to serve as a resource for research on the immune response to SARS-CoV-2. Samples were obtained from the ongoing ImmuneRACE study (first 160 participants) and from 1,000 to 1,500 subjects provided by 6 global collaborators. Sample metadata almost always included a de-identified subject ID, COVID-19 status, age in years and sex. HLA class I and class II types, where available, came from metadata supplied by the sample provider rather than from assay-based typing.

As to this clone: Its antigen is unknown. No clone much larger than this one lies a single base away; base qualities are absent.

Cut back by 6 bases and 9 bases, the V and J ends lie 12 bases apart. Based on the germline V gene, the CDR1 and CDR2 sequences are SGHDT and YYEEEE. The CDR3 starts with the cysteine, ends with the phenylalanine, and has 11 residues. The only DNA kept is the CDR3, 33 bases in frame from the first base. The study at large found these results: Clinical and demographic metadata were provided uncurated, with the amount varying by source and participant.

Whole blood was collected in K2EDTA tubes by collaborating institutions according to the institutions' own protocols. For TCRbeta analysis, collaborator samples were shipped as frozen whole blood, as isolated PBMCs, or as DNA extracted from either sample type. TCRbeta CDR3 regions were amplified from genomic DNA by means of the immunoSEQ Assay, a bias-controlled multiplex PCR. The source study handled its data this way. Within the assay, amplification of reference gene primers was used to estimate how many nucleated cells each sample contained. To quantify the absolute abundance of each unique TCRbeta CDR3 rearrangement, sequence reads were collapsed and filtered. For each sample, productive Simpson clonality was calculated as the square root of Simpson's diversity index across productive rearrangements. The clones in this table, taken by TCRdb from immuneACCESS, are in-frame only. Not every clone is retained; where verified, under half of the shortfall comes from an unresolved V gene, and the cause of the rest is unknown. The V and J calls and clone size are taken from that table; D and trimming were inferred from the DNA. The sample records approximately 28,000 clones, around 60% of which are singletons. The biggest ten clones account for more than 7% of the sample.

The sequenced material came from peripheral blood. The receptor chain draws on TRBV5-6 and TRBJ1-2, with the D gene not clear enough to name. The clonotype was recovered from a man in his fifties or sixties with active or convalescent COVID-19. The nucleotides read TGTGCCAGCACCCGCCTAGGCAGCTACACCTTC. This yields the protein CASTRLGSYTF.